Following are 27 T cell receptor beta chains from one sample sequenced in a study of siplizumab effects on memory and regulatory T cells. Libraries were prepared by immunoSEQ multiplex PCR; TCRdb keeps only in-frame clonotypes and omits some of them. Among approximately 82,000 clones listed, about nine tenths were seen once. The sample consisted of Tregs sorted from blood. These receptors all come from a human donor in good health.

The rearrangement links TRBV15 to TRBJ2-3, with TRBD2 matching over 10 bases. V dropped 5 bases and J dropped 4; count of bases not matched to a gene: 15. The CDR3 is made up of 18 amino acids. Germline CDR1 LNHNV, CDR2 YYDKDF (reference sequence). CDR3 region: CATSPKRGGRVNSDTQYF. The CDR3 region has the DNA TGTGCCACCAGCCCAAAGCGGGGGGGCCGCGTAAATTCAGATACGCAGTATTTT.

The chain combines TRBV6-5 with TRBJ2-7, with 9 bases matching TRBD1. The V gene end was trimmed by 5 bases and the J gene end by 6 bases; junction bases not matched to a gene: 8. The CDR3 is made up of 14 amino acids. Germline V gene lookup returns CDR1 MNHEY and CDR2 SVGAGI. CDR3 region: CASSPQRDRVEQYF. Written as DNA, the CDR3 is TGTGCCAGCAGTCCGCAGAGGGACAGGGTCGAGCAGTACTTC.

This clone appeared a single time. CDR3 sequence reads: CASRGQVLYGYTF. Here the CDR3 DNA reads TGTGCCAGCAGAGGACAGGTACTCTATGGCTACACCTTC. The chain has TRBV2 and TRBJ1-2; 7 bases are a match to TRBD1. Germline V lookup: CDR1 SNHLY, CDR2 FYNNEI. Trimming at V came to 6 bases and at J to 4 bases, leaving 5 bases not matched to a gene. The CDR3 runs to 13 residues.

The genes are TRBV6-1 and TRBJ2-6; 7 bases are shared with TRBD1. V was clipped by 2 bases and J by 1 base; unmatched bases: 8. The germline V gene encodes CDR1 MNHNS and CDR2 SASEGT. The CDR3 is made up of 18 amino acids. The CDR3 loop is CASSERTGVRSGANVLTF. DNA of the CDR3: TGTGCCAGCAGTGAAAGAACAGGGGTACGATCTGGGGCCAACGTCCTGACTTTC.

The chain combines TRBV10-3 with TRBJ2-7, with D tentatively TRBD2 (7 bases). The V gene lost 10 bases and the J gene lost 2 bases, with 18 bases spanning the gap. The CDR3 is made up of 14 amino acids. Germline CDR1 and CDR2: ENHRY and SYGVKD. In nucleotides, the CDR3 is TGTGCCAGCGTTTCGGGGGGCCAGACCTACGAGCAGTACTTC. Translation gives CASVSGGQTYEQYF.

This chain links TRBV10-1 with TRBJ1-2; a weak D match, TRBD1 (5 bases). CDR1 and CDR2 (germline): WNHNN, SYGVQD (reference sequence). V gave up 4 bases and J gave up 6 bases, with 15 bases separating them. The CDR3 totals 14 residues. The chain's CDR3 is CASSVWGDGDGYTF. CDR3 sequence (DNA): TGCGCCAGCAGTGTTTGGGGGGATGGGGATGGCTACACCTTC.

The chain is built from TRBV7-9 and TRBJ1-1, with D unclear. Germline V CDR1 and CDR2: SEHNR, FQNEAQ (reference sequence). V lost 5 bases and J lost 6, with 22 bases in between. CDR3 length: 16 residues. CDR3 loop: CASSPSAGYARSEAFF. In nucleotides, the CDR3 is TGTGCCAGCAGCCCAAGTGCGGGTTACGCCCGTTCTGAAGCTTTCTTT.

J is TRBJ2-2 and V is TRBV9; D unresolved. Between the trimmed V and J ends, which lost 1 base and 1 base, there was a span of 5 bases. The CDR3 sequence is 14 residues long. In germline, CDR1 is SGDLS, CDR2 YYNGEE. The CDR3 reads CASSVIGNTGELFF. CDR3 DNA sequence: TGTGCCAGCAGCGTAATTGGGAACACCGGGGAGCTGTTTTTT.

This sequence joins TRBV4-3 and TRBJ1-6, with 7 nucleotides matching TRBD1. With 0 bases clipped from V and 0 bases from J, the junction kept 5 bases outside the gene matches. This CDR3 has 18 residues. The germline gives CDR1 LGHNA, CDR2 YSLEER. The DNA for the CDR3 is TGCGCCAGCAGCCAAGAGCCGACAGGGAGCTCCTATAATTCACCCCTCCACTTT. As protein: CASSQEPTGSSYNSPLHF.

CDR3 DNA sequence: TGCGCCAGCAGTGAGAGCAGGGTATGGGACACCGGGGAGCTGTTTTTT. Amino acids: CASSESRVWDTGELFF. J is TRBJ2-2 and V is TRBV10-1, with D possibly matching TRBD1 (5 bases). The CDR3 has 16 amino acids. V was pared by 2 bases and J by 3 bases, with 13 bases between. Germline CDR1 is WNHNN and CDR2 is SYGVQD (reference sequence).

This clone has a single count. This rearrangement joins TRBV18 to TRBJ1-1; the D is unclear. The ends were cut back, 3 bases at V and 0 bases at J, with 8 bases in the middle. Germline V gives CDR1 KGHSH, CDR2 LQKENI. This CDR3 has 14 amino acids. As DNA, the CDR3 is TGTGCCAGCTCACCCTTTCATCTGAACACTGAAGCTTTCTTT. Its translation is CASSPFHLNTEAFF.

The chain recombines TRBV5-6 with TRBJ1-5, with TRBD1 as a possible D gene (6 bases). CDR3 length equals 16 residues. V was trimmed by 1 base and J by 4 bases, leaving 15 bases between them. Germline V gives CDR1 SGHDT, CDR2 YYEEEE. The CDR3 DNA sequence: TGTGCCAGCAGCTTGTGGGGCAGGGGCGCTAATCAGCCCCAGCATTTT. It specifies CASSLWGRGANQPQHF.

The rearrangement joins TRBV7-7 to TRBJ2-5; possibly TRBD1 for D (6 bases). The CDR3 sequence is 14 residues long. From germline, CDR1 is SSHAT and CDR2 FNYEAQ (reference sequence). The V end lost 0 bases, the J end lost 4 bases, and 9 bases lay between the germline ends. CDR3 sequence reads: CASSLALQGETQYF. CDR3 DNA sequence: TGTGCCAGCAGCTTAGCGCTACAGGGAGAGACCCAGTACTTC.

The chain combines TRBV7-2 with TRBJ1-1, with 8 bases identical to TRBD1. Trimming at V came to 4 bases and at J to 11 bases, leaving 12 bases not matched to a gene. The CDR3 loop spans 14 amino acids. The V gene's germline CDR1 is SGHTA and CDR2 FQGNSA. The CDR3 DNA reads TGTGCCAGCAGCTCCCACAGGGGGACCCTTACCGCTTTCTTT. It encodes CASSSHRGTLTAFF.

The rearrangement uses TRBV28 and TRBJ1-1; no reliable D call. V gave up 3 bases and J gave up 4 bases, with 3 bases separating them. The germline V gene encodes CDR1 MDHEN and CDR2 SYDVKM. This CDR3 has 11 residues. The CDR3 DNA reads as TGTGCCAGCAGTTTGCCCACTGAAGCTTTCTTT. Encoded protein: CASSLPTEAFF.

The rearrangement joins TRBV19 to TRBJ1-4, with unresolved D. V was cut by 1 base and J by 0 bases, with 6 bases left in between. The CDR3 extends over 15 amino acids. Per germline, CDR1 LNHDA and CDR2 SQIVND (reference sequence). CDR3 in amino acids: CASSIASATNEKLFF. CDR3 nucleotide sequence: TGTGCCAGTAGTATAGCATCCGCAACTAATGAAAAACTGTTTTTT.

This sequence joins TRBV20-1 and TRBJ1-2, with TRBD1 as a possible D gene (5 bases). Trimming removed 8 bases from V and 9 bases from J, with 16 bases in between. The CDR3 spans 11 residues. The germline CDR1 and CDR2 sequences are DFQATT and SNEGSKA (reference sequence). The CDR3, as DNA: TGCAGTATTCAAGGGCAGGGTAGCTACACCTTC. Translated, it gives CSIQGQGSYTF.

The J gene is TRBJ2-1, the V gene TRBV10-2, with TRBD2 matching over 7 bases. J lost 7 bases, V lost 8 bases, and 5 bases had no gene match. The CDR3 consists of 12 residues. From germline, CDR1 is WSHSY and CDR2 SAAADI. The DNA for the CDR3 is TGCGCCAGCCGGGGAGGGCAAAATGAGCAGTTCTTC. This gives the protein CASRGGQNEQFF.

The chain links TRBV5-1 to TRBJ2-7, with 9 positions matching TRBD1. CDR1 and CDR2 from the germline V gene are SGHRS and YFSETQ. After removal of 7 bases from V and 2 bases from J, the junction contained 7 bases not matched to a gene. CDR3 length: 14 amino acids. In nucleotides, the CDR3 is TGCGCCAGCCTCCCGGGACAGGGCGCCTACGAGCAGTACTTC. Amino acids: CASLPGQGAYEQYF.

The gene calls are TRBV7-9 and TRBJ2-7; D not resolved. V dropped 3 bases and J dropped 3 bases, with 12 bases sitting between them. The CDR3 has 14 residues. Per the germline V gene, CDR1 is SEHNR and CDR2 is FQNEAQ (reference sequence). For the CDR3, the DNA is TGTGCCAGCAGCTTTTGGGTTTCGGGCTACGAGCAGTACTTC. This codes for CASSFWVSGYEQYF.

This clone was picked up one time. The chain recombines TRBV27 with TRBJ1-6; 8 bases are shared with TRBD1. The CDR3 runs to 19 residues. After removal of 2 bases from V and 6 bases from J, the junction contained 15 bases not matched to a gene. Germline CDR1 is MNHEY and CDR2 is SMNVEV (reference sequence). The CDR3 spells CASSLGPPRGRGFNSPLHF. For the CDR3, the DNA is TGTGCCAGCAGTTTAGGGCCCCCCAGGGGGCGAGGATTTAATTCACCCCTCCACTTT.

This chain connects TRBV6-6 to TRBJ1-1; perhaps TRBD1 as D (5 bases). The CDR3 covers 14 residues. The V end lost 0 bases, the J end lost 1 base, and 6 bases lay between the germline ends. Germline V lookup: CDR1 MNHNY, CDR2 SVGAGI (reference sequence). The CDR3 protein is CASSYSRENTEAFF. In nucleotides, the CDR3 is TGTGCCAGCAGTTACTCCAGGGAGAACACTGAAGCTTTCTTT.

The rearrangement joins TRBV4-1 to TRBJ2-3; D might be TRBD1 (5 bases). Per germline, CDR1 MGHRA and CDR2 YSYEKL. The length of the CDR3 is 15 residues. The V gene lost 1 base and the J gene lost 1 base, with 9 bases spanning the gap. The CDR3 is CASSQAGYRTDTQYF. The CDR3 region has the DNA TGCGCCAGCAGCCAAGCAGGGTACCGCACAGATACGCAGTATTTT.

The chain employs TRBV5-4 and TRBJ2-5; possibly TRBD1 for D (5 bases). V was pared by 0 bases and J by 5 bases, with 17 bases between. Germline values: CDR1 SGHNT, CDR2 YYREEE (reference sequence). The CDR3 is made up of 16 amino acids. The CDR3 region has the DNA TGTGCCAGCAGCTTGGGCGGCTCCCAGGGTCTGGAGACCCAGTACTTC. It yields the protein CASSLGGSQGLETQYF.

This clone was recorded once. V is TRBV6-6 and J is TRBJ1-1, with no clear D. Deletions cut 0 bases from V and 0 bases from J, with 5 bases between. CDR1 and CDR2 (germline): MNHNY, SVGAGI (reference sequence). This CDR3 spans 14 amino acids. CDR3 residues: CASSYSTLNTEAFF. The DNA of the CDR3 is TGTGCCAGCAGTTACTCGACGCTGAACACTGAAGCTTTCTTT.

The CDR3 sequence: CSAPVNTEAFF. The DNA of the CDR3 is TGCAGCGCCCCAGTGAACACTGAAGCTTTCTTT. This sequence joins TRBV29-1 and TRBJ1-1; D is uncertain. Trimming left V 7 bases short and J 0 bases short, with 6 bases between. Germline V gives CDR1 SQVTM, CDR2 ANQGSEA. CDR3 length: 11 amino acids. Combining the CDR3 with reference TRBV29-1 and TRBJ1-1 gives the whole variable domain SAVISQKPSRDICQRGTSLTIQCQVDSQVTMMFWYRQQPGQSLTLIATANQGSEATYESGFVIDKFPISRPNLTFSTLTVSNMSPEDSSIYLCSAPVNTEAFFGQGTRLTVV.

The rearrangement links TRBV7-2 to TRBJ2-2, with D hard to call. CDR3 length: 13 residues. Germline lookup yields CDR1 SGHTA and CDR2 FQGNSA. With 1 base removed from V and 6 bases from J, the gap between germline ends came to 6 bases. CDR3 in amino acids: CASSLELAGELFF. CDR3 DNA sequence: TGTGCCAGCAGCTTAGAGCTGGCCGGGGAGCTGTTTTTT. The whole variable domain, filled in from reference TRBV7-2 and TRBJ2-2, reads GAGVSQSPSNKVTEKGKDVELRCDPISGHTALYWYRQSLGQGLEFLIYFQGNSAPDKSGLPSDRFSAERTGGSVSTLTIQRTQQEDSAVYLCASSLELAGELFFGEGSRLTVL.